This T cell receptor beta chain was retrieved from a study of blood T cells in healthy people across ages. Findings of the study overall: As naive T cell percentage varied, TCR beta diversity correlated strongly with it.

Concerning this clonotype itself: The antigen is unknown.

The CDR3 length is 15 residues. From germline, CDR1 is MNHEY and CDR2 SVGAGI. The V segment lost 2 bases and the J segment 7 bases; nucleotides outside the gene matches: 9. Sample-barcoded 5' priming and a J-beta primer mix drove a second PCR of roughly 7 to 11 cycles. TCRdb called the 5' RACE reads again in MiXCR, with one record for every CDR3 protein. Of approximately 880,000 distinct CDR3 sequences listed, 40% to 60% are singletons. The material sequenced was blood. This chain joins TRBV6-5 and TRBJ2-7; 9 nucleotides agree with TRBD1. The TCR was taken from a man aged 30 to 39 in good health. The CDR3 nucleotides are TGTGCCAGCAGTTACGCGGACAGGGGTAGGAGGGAGCAGTACTTC. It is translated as CASSYADRGRREQYF.